The 3 T cell receptor beta chains given below trace back to one sample, sequenced in a study of shared clonotypes between healthy human individuals. The table came from immunoSEQ multiplex PCR; TCRdb's copy has only in-frame clones and leaves some out. The sample has 2 million to 2.5 million clones; approximately 93% are singletons. Sequencing input: naive CD4+ T cells from PBMCs. Subset here: CD45RA+ positively selected. The receptor set was obtained from a man aged 18 to 29 in good health. Some clones in this sample may be carry-over from other donors' samples.

The gene calls are TRBV11-2 and TRBJ2-7; D call uncertain. This CDR3 has 16 amino acids. V lost 1 base and J lost 1, with 14 bases in between. Germline-derived CDR1 and CDR2 are SGHAT and FQNNGV. DNA for the CDR3: TGTGCCAGCAGCTTAGCATCGCCAGAGACTTCCTACGAGCAGTACTTC. The encoded protein is CASSLASPETSYEQYF. Drawing the rest from reference TRBV11-2 and TRBJ2-7, the complete variable domain is EAGVAQSPRYKIIEKRQSVAFWCNPISGHATLYWYQQILGQGPKLLIQFQNNGVVDDSQLPKDRFSAERLKGVDSTLKIQPAKLEDSAVYLCASSLASPETSYEQYFGPGTRLTVT.

The CDR3 nucleotides are TGTGCCAGCAGCGTAGGGGGGAGCTCTGGGGCCAACGTCCTGACTTTC. It yields the protein CASSVGGSSGANVLTF. The chain recombines TRBV9 with TRBJ2-6; the D call may be TRBD1 or TRBD2 (5 bases each). Germline CDR1 is SGDLS and CDR2 is YYNGEE. The length of the CDR3 is 16 residues. Trimming took 0 bases from V and 0 from J, leaving 7 bases between them.

This clone was seen only a few times. Other nucleotide sequences in the sample specify the same CDR3. The rearrangement links TRBV28 to TRBJ1-1; no firm D call. Between the trimmed V and J ends, which lost 2 bases and 5 bases, there was a span of 3 bases. Per the germline V gene, CDR1 is MDHEN and CDR2 is SYDVKM. CDR3 length: 11 residues. CDR3 bases: TGTGCCAGCAGTTTAGAGACTGAAGCTTTCTTT. Translation: CASSLETEAFF.